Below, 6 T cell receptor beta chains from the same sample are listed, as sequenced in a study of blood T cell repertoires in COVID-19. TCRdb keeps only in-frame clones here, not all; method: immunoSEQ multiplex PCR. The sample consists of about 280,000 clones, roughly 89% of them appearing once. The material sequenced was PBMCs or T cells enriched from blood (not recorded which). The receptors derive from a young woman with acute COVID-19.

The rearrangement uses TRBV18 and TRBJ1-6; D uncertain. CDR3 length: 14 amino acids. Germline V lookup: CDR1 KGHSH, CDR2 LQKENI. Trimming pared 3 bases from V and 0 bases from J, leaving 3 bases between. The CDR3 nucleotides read TGTGCCAGCTCACCGAGCTCCTATAATTCACCCCTCCACTTT. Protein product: CASSPSSYNSPLHF.

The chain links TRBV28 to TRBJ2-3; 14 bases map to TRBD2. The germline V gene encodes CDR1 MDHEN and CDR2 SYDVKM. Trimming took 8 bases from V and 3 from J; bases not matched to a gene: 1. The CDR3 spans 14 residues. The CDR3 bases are TGTGCCAGCGGACTAGCGGGAGGTACAGATACGCAGTATTTT. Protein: CASGLAGGTDTQYF. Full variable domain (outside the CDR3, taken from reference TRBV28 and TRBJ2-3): DVKVTQSSRYLVKRTGEKVFLECVQDMDHENMFWYRQDPGLGLRLIYFSYDVKMKEKGDIPEGYSVSREKKERFSLILESASTNQTSMYLCASGLAGGTDTQYFGPGTRLTVL.

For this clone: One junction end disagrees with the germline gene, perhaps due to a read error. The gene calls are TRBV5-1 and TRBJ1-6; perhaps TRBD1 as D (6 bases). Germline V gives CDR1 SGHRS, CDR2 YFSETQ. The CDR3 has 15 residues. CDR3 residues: CASSLGGRGVSPLHF. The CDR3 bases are TGCGCCAGCAGTTTGGGGGGCAGGGGCGTTTCACCCCTCCACTTT.

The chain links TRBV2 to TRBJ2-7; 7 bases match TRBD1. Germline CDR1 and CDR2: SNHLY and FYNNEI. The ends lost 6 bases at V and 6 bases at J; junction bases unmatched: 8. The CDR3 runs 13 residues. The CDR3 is CASSYIRGSEQYF. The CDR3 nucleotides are TGTGCCAGCAGCTACATCAGGGGGAGCGAGCAGTACTTC.

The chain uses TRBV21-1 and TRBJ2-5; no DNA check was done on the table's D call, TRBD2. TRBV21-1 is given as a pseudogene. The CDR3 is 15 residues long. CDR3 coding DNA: TGTGCCAGCAGCTCGCCCGGACTAACACAAGAGACCCAGTACTTC. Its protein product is CASSSPGLTQETQYF.

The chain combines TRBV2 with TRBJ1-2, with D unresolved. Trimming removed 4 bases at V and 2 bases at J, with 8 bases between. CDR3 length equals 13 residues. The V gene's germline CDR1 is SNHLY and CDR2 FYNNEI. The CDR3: CASSVERNYGYTF. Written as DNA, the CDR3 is TGTGCCAGCAGTGTGGAGCGGAACTATGGCTACACCTTC.